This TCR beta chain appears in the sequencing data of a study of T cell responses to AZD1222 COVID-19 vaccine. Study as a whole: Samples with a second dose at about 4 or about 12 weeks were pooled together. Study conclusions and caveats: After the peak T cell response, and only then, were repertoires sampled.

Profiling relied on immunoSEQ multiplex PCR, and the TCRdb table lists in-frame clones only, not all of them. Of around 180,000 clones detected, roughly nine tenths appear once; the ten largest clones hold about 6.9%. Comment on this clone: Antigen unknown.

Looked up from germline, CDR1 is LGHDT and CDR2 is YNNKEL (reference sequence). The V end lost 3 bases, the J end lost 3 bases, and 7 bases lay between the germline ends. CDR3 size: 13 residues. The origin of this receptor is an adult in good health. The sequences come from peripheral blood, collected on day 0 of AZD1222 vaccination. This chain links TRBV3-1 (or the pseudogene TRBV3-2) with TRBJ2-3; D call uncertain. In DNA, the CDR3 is TGTGCCAGCAGCCAGGATCCGACAGATACGCAGTATTTT. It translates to CASSQDPTDTQYF.